This paragraph covers one T cell receptor (beta chain) sequence. The data originate from a study of blood T cell repertoires in COVID-19. Profiling relied on immunoSEQ multiplex PCR, and the TCRdb table lists in-frame clones only, not all of them. Of 300,000 to 350,000 clones in the sample, around 90% were seen once. This CDR3 has 14 amino acids. V dropped 0 bases and J dropped 0 bases, with 5 bases sitting between them. Germline V lookup: CDR1 MNHEY, CDR2 SVGAGI. The J gene is TRBJ1-2, the V gene TRBV6-5; no clear D gene. The sample taken for sequencing was peripheral blood. The sequence came from a man aged 18 to 29 with active or convalescent COVID-19. The CDR3 spells CASSYSAANYGYTF. CDR3 DNA sequence: TGTGCCAGCAGTTACTCGGCGGCTAACTATGGCTACACCTTC.